A selection of T cell receptor beta chains follows, all from one sample in a study of OX40 agonist ivuxolimab in advanced cancers. Some clones are missing from TCRdb's copy, which holds only in-frame ones; the method was immunoSEQ multiplex PCR. The data contain roughly 72,000 clones, about 84% of them singletons. Source: CD4+ or CD8+ T cells sorted from blood, taken in a trial of the OX40 agonist ivuxolimab. The receptors come from an adult with an advanced solid tumor such as melanoma, head and neck, liver or kidney cancer. CDR3s include the opening cysteine and the closing phenylalanine or tryptophan. Fields, in order: D gene, clone size, J gene, V gene, CDR3 DNA, CDR3 protein. D genes are given only for firm matches. Rows may omit the clone size; those that give it use once, few, many or a size class.

NA,NA,TRBJ1-2,TRBV7-2,TGTGCCAGCAGCTATCACGGGGGCAGTGGCTACACCTTC,CASSYHGGSGYTF
NA,NA,TRBJ2-3,TRBV14,TGTGCCAGCAGCTTCACAGATACGCAGTATTTT,CASSFTDTQYF
TRBD1,NA,TRBJ1-6,TRBV6-1,TGTGCCAGCAGTGAAGCGACAGGGTATGACTCACCCCTCCACTTT,CASSEATGYDSPLHF
TRBD2,NA,TRBJ2-7,TRBV5-4,TGTGCCAGCAGCTTCGCGGCGGGAGTGCTCGAGCAGTACTTC,CASSFAAGVLEQYF
NA,NA,TRBJ2-1,TRBV18,TGTGCCAGCTCACCACCGAGTACTAGCCAGCGGGAGCAGTTCTTC,CASSPPSTSQREQFF
TRBD1,few,TRBJ1-2,TRBV25-1,TGTGCCAGCCGTGACAGGGACTATGGCTACACCTTC,CASRDRDYGYTF
NA,few,TRBJ2-2,TRBV6-1,TGTGCCAGCATTGATGGGAACACCGGGGAGCTGTTTTTT,CASIDGNTGELFF
NA,NA,TRBJ2-5,TRBV5-1,TGCGCCAGCAGCTTGGTTGGGGCGGGCAGCGAGACCCAGTACTTC,CASSLVGAGSETQYF
TRBD1,few,TRBJ1-4,TRBV10-1,TGCGCCAGCAGCCCGGGACAGGCCACAGAAAAACTGTTTTTT,CASSPGQATEKLFF
NA,NA,TRBJ2-3,TRBV7-8,TGTGCCGGTATGATGGGGGCAGAGACAGATACGCAGTATTTT,CAGMMGAETDTQYF
TRBD1,NA,TRBJ2-7,TRBV4-2,TGTGCCAGCAGCCAAGACCCGGACAGGGCCTCCTACGAGCAGTACTTC,CASSQDPDRASYEQYF
TRBD1,NA,TRBJ1-2,TRBV6-5,TGTGCCAGCAGACCTACCAGGGGGCTCTATGGCTACACCTTC,CASRPTRGLYGYTF
TRBD2,NA,TRBJ2-1,TRBV4-1,TGCGCCAGCAGCAGACTAGCATCCGTCGTAAATGAGCAGTTCTTC,CASSRLASVVNEQFF
NA,NA,TRBJ1-2,TRBV28,TGTGCCAGCAGTTGGGGCAGGGGCTATGGCTACACCTTC,CASSWGRGYGYTF
TRBD1,NA,TRBJ1-6,TRBV7-8,TGTGCCAGCAGCTCCCGGTCAGGACAGGATAATTCACCCCTCCACTTT,CASSSRSGQDNSPLHF
TRBD2,NA,TRBJ2-5,TRBV27,TGTGCCAGCAGTTCGCTGACTAGCGGGATGGAGGAGACCCAGTACTTC,CASSSLTSGMEETQYF